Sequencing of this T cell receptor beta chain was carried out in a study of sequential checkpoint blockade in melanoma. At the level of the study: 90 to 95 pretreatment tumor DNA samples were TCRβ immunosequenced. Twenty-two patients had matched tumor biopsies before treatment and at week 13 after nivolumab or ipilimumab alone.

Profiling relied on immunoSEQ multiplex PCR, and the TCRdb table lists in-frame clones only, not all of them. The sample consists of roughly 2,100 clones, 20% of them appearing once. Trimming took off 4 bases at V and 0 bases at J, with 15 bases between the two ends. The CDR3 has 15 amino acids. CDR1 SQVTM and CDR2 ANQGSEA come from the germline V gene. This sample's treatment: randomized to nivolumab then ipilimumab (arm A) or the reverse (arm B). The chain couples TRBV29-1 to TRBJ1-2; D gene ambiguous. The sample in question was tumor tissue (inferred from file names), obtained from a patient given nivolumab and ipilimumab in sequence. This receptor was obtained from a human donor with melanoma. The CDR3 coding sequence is TGCAGCGTTGTTTCGGCAGTCGAAGCTAACTATGGCTACACCTTC. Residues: CSVVSAVEANYGYTF.